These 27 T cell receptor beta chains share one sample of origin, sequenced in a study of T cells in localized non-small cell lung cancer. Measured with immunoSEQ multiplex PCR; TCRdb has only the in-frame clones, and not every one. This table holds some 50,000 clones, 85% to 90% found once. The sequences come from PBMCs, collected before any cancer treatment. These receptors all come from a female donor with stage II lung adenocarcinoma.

The DNA for the CDR3 is TGTGCCAGCAGCGACGGAACCGGGACTAGCGGGGTTCAGTACTTC. It encodes CASSDGTGTSGVQYF. The J gene is TRBJ2-7, the V gene TRBV9; 13 bases match TRBD2. J was trimmed by 10 bases and V by 3 bases; bases with no gene match: 10. CDR1 is SGDLS, CDR2 YYNGEE, per germline. The CDR3 length is 15 residues.

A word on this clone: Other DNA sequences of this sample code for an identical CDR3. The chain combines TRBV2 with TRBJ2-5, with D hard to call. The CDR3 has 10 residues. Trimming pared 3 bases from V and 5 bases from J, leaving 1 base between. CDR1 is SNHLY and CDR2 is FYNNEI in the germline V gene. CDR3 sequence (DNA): TGTGCCAGCAGTGAGGAGACCCAGTACTTC. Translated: CASSEETQYF.

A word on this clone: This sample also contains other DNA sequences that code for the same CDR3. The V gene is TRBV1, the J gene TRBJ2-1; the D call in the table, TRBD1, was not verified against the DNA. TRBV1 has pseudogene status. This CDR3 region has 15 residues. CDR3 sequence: CTSSQGDRGDNEQFF. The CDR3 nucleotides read TGCACCAGCAGTCAAGGGGACAGGGGCGACAATGAGCAGTTCTTC.

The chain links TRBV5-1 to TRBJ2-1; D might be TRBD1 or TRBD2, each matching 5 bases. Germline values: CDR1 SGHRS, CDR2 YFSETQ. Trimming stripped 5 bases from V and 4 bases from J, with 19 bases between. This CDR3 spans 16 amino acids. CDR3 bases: TGCGCCAGCAGTTTTGCCGCGCAGGGACGGTACAATGAGCAGTTCTTC. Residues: CASSFAAQGRYNEQFF.

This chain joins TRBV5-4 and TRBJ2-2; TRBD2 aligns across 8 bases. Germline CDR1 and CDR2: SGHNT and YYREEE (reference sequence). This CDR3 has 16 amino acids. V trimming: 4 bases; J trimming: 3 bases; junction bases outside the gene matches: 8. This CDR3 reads CASSRRGGPDTGELFF. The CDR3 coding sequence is TGTGCCAGCAGCCGCCGGGGGGGGCCAGACACCGGGGAGCTGTTTTTT. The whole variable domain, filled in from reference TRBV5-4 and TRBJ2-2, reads ETGVTQSPTHLIKTRGQQVTLRCSSQSGHNTVSWYQQALGQGPQFIFQYYREEENGRGNFPPRFSGLQFPNYSSELNVNALELDDSALYLCASSRRGGPDTGELFFGEGSRLTVL.

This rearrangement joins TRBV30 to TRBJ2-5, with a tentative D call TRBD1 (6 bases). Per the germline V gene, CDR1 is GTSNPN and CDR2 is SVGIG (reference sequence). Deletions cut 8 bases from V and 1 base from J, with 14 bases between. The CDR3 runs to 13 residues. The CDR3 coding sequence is TGTGCCGGGGGCGCGGCGCTCCAAGAGACCCAGTACTTC. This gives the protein CAGGAALQETQYF.

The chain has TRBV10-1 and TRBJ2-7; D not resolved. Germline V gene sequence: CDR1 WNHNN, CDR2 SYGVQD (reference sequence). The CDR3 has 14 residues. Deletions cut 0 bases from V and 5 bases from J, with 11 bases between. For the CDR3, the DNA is TGCGCCAGCAGTGAGTCGACCGGGCGTAACGAGCAGTACTTC. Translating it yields CASSESTGRNEQYF.

The CDR3 DNA reads as TGTGCCAGCAGTTACTCGCCGGGGCCAACTAATGAAAAACTGTTTTTT. This encodes CASSYSPGPTNEKLFF. The gene calls are TRBV6-5 and TRBJ1-4, with D tentatively TRBD1 (5 bases). The ends were cut back, 0 bases at V and 0 bases at J, with 8 bases in the middle. This CDR3 spans 16 amino acids. Looked up from germline, CDR1 is MNHEY and CDR2 is SVGAGI.

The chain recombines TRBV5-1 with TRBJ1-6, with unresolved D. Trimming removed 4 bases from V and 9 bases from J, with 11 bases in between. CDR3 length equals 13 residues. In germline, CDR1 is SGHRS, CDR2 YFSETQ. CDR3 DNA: TGCGCCAGCAGCATCCGTGAGTCTTCACCCCTCCACTTT. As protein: CASSIRESSPLHF. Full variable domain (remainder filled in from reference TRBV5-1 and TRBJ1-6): KAGVTQTPRYLIKTRGQQVTLSCSPISGHRSVSWYQQTPGQGLQFLFEYFSETQRNKGNFPGRFSGRQFSNSRSEMNVSTLELGDSALYLCASSIRESSPLHFGNGTRLTVT.

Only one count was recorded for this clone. CDR3 protein: CASSLDGGSVGRAGELFF. CDR3 in DNA: TGTGCCAGCAGCTTAGACGGGGGCTCCGTAGGGAGAGCCGGGGAGCTGTTTTTT. The chain is built from TRBV13 and TRBJ2-2; D could derive from TRBD1 or TRBD2 (6 bases each). V lost 1 base to trimming and J lost 6 bases, with 21 bases between them. Germline CDR1 reads PRHDT; CDR2 reads FYEKMQ (reference sequence). This CDR3 region has 18 residues.

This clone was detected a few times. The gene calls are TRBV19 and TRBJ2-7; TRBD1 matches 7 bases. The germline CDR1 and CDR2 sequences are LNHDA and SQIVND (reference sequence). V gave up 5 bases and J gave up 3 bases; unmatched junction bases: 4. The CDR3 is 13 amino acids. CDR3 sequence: CASSSRQGYEQYF. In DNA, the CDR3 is TGTGCCAGTAGTTCCCGACAGGGCTACGAGCAGTACTTC.

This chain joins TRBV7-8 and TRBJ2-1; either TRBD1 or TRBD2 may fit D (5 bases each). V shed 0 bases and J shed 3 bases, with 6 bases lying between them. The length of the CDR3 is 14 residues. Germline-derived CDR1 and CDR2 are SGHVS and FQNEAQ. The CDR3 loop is CASSLAGDYNEQFF. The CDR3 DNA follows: TGTGCCAGCAGCTTAGCGGGGGACTACAATGAGCAGTTCTTC.

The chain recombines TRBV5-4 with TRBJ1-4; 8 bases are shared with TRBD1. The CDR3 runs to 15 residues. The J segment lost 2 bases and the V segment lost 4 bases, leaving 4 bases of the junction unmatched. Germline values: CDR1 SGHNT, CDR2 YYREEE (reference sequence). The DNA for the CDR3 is TGTGCCAGCAGCAGCGGACAGGGCACTAATGAAAAACTGTTTTTT. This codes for CASSSGQGTNEKLFF.

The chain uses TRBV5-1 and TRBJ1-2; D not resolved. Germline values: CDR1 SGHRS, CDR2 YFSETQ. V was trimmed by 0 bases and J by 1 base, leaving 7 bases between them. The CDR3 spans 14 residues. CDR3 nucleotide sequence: TGCGCCAGCAGCTTGGTTATGGATAACTATGGCTACACCTTC. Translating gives CASSLVMDNYGYTF.

CDR3 sequence: CASSPEANTGELFF. The CDR3 DNA follows: TGTGCCAGCAGCCCCGAAGCGAACACCGGGGAGCTGTTTTTT. This chain connects TRBV7-6 to TRBJ2-2; no clear D. The CDR3 has 14 residues. V was shortened by 5 bases and J by 0 bases, with 7 bases between the two germline ends. Per the germline V gene, CDR1 is SGHVS and CDR2 is FNYEAQ.

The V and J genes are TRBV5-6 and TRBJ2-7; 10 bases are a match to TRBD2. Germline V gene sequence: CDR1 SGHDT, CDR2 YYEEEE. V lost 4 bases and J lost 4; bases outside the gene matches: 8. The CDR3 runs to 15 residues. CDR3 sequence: CASSKRTSGVYEQYF. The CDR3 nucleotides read TGTGCCAGCAGCAAACGGACTAGCGGAGTTTACGAGCAGTACTTC. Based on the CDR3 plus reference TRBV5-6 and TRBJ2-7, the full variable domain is DAGVTQSPTHLIKTRGQQVTLRCSPKSGHDTVSWYQQALGQGPQFIFQYYEEEERQRGNFPDRFSGHQFPNYSSELNVNALLLGDSALYLCASSKRTSGVYEQYFGPGTRLTVT.

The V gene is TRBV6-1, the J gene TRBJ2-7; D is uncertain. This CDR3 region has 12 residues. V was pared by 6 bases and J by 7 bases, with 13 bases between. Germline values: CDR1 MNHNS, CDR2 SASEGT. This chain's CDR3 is CASRTGRKEQYF. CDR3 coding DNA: TGTGCCAGCAGGACCGGACGCAAGGAGCAGTACTTC.

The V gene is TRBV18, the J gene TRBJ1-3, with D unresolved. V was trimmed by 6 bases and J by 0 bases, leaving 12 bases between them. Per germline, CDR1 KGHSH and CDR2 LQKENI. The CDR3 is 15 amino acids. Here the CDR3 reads CASSREEISGNTIYF. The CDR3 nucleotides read TGTGCCAGCTCCCGGGAGGAAATCTCTGGAAACACCATATATTTT.

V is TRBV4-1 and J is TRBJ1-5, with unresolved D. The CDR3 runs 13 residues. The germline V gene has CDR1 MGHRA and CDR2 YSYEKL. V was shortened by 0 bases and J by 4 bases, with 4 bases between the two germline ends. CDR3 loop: CASSQERNQPQHF. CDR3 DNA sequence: TGCGCCAGCAGCCAAGAGCGAAATCAGCCCCAGCATTTT.

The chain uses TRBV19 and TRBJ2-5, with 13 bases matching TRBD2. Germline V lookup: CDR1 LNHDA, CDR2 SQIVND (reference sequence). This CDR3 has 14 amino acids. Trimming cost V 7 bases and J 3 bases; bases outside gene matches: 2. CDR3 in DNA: TGTGCCAGTATAGGGACTAGCGGGGAAGAGACCCAGTACTTC. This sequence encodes CASIGTSGEETQYF.

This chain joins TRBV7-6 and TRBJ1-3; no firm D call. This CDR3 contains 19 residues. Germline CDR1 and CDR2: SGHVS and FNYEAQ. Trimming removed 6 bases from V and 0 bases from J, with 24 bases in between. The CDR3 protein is CASSLTPPGSSHSGNTIYF. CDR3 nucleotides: TGTGCCAGCAGTTTAACCCCTCCGGGCAGCAGCCACTCTGGAAACACCATATATTTT. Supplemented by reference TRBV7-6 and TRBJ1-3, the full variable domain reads GAGVSQSPRYKVTKRGQDVALRCDPISGHVSLYWYRQALGQGPEFLTYFNYEAQQDKSGLPNDRFSAERPEGSISTLTIQRTEQRDSAMYRCASSLTPPGSSHSGNTIYFGEGSWLTVV.

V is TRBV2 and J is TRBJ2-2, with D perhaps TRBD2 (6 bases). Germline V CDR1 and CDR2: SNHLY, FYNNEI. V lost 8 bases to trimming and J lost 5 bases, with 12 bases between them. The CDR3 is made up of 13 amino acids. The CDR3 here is CASHVRGTGELFF. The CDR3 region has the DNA TGTGCCAGCCATGTACGGGGGACCGGGGAGCTGTTTTTT.

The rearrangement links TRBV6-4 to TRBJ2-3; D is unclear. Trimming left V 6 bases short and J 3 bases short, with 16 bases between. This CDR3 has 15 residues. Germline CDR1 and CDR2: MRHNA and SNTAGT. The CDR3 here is CASRPGPLTTDTQYF. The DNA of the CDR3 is TGTGCCAGCAGACCGGGCCCCCTAACTACAGATACGCAGTATTTT.

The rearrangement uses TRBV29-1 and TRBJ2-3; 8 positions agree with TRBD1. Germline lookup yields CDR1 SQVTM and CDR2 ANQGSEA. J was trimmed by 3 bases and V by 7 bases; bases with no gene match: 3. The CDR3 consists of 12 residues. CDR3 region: CSAGQGTDTQYF. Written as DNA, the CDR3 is TGCAGCGCAGGACAGGGAACAGATACGCAGTATTTT.

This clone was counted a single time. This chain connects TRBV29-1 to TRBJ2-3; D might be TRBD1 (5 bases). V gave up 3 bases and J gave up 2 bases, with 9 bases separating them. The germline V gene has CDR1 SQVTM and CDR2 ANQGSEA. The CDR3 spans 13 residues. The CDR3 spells CSVDPTVTDTQYF. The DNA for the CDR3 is TGCAGCGTTGACCCGACAGTCACAGATACGCAGTATTTT.

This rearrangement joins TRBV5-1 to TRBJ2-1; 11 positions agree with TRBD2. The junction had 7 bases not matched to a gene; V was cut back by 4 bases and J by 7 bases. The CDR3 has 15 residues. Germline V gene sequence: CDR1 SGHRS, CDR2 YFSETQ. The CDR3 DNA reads TGCGCCAGCAGCGACGGGACTAGCGGTCTTAATGAGCAGTTCTTC. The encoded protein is CASSDGTSGLNEQFF.

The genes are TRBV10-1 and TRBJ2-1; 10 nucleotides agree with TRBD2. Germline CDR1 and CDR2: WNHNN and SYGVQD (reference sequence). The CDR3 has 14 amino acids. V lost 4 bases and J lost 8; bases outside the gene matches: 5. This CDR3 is CASSGLAGVDEQFF. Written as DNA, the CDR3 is TGCGCCAGCAGTGGCCTAGCGGGGGTCGATGAGCAGTTCTTC.